A single sample gave rise to the 20 T cell receptor beta chains below, sequenced in a study of CD8 T cells in ankylosing spondylitis. Study results and caveats: Fewer than 10 highly homologous variants formed a TCR beta motif that appeared characteristic of ankylosing spondylitis blood.

TCRdb passed the 5' RACE reads through MiXCR, listing each CDR3 protein once. Of about 460,000 distinct CDR3 sequences detected, about 5% appear once; the ten largest clones hold roughly 3.5%. For these TCRs, the target antigens are not known. The sequenced sample consisted of blood, either unsorted or a sorted T cell fraction (not recorded which). The source is a male donor with ankylosing spondylitis.

This clonotype was counted between two and nine times. The CDR3 sequence is CASKGQGGNIQYF. CDR3 in DNA: TGCGCCAGCAAGGGCCAGGGCGGCAACATTCAGTACTTC. The chain is built from TRBV5-1 and TRBJ2-4; D might be TRBD1 (5 bases). The germline V and J ends were trimmed by 6 bases and 7 bases, with 14 bases remaining between them. The CDR3 runs 13 residues. Germline V gene data show CDR1 as SGHRS and CDR2 as YFSETQ.

This clonotype was seen ten or more times. The chain is built from TRBV10-3 and TRBJ2-7; 10 nucleotides match TRBD2. The CDR3 loop spans 13 amino acids. CDR1 ENHRY and CDR2 SYGVKD come from the germline V gene. J was trimmed by 2 bases and V by 8 bases; bases with no gene match: 3. CDR3 DNA sequence: TGTGCCATCTCTAGCGGGGGTGCCTACGAGCAGTACTTC. Protein sequence: CAISSGGAYEQYF.

This clonotype was counted ten times or more. The chain recombines TRBV28 with TRBJ2-5; 8 positions match TRBD2. This CDR3 spans 16 amino acids. The V and J ends lost 7 bases and 5 bases, in that order; junction bases with no gene match: 15. Germline lookup yields CDR1 MDHEN and CDR2 SYDVKM. Written as DNA, the CDR3 is TGTGCCAGCAACCGTTGGGGGCGGACTAGCAAGGAGACCCAGTACTTC. Translation: CASNRWGRTSKETQYF.

This clonotype showed up many times. The rearrangement uses TRBV29-1 and TRBJ1-2, with 7 nucleotides matching TRBD1. With V trimmed by 7 bases and J by 8 bases, 13 bases remained unmatched. This CDR3 is built from 13 residues. From germline, CDR1 is SQVTM and CDR2 ANQGSEA. The CDR3: CSATDRVEGGYTF. In DNA form, the CDR3 reads TGCAGCGCCACTGACAGGGTGGAGGGGGGCTACACCTTC.

This clonotype was counted at least ten times. The rearrangement uses TRBV5-1 and TRBJ1-4, with D maybe TRBD1 (5 bases). V lost 0 bases and J 14 bases, leaving 17 bases between the germline ends. Germline assignment: CDR1 SGHRS and CDR2 YFSETQ. The CDR3 sequence is 14 residues long. The CDR3 DNA reads TGCGCCAGCAGCTTGGAGGCAGGGATGAATCGGCTGTTTTTT. As protein: CASSLEAGMNRLFF.

This clonotype was found many times. The chain recombines TRBV7-2 with TRBJ2-5; D is tentatively TRBD1 or TRBD2 (6 bases each). Germline V CDR1 and CDR2: SGHTA, FQGNSA. Trimming took 5 bases from V and 7 from J, leaving 17 bases between them. The CDR3 totals 14 residues. CDR3 nucleotide sequence: TGTGCCAGCAGCGCGGGACACCGTAAATGGACCCAGTACTTC. It encodes CASSAGHRKWTQYF.

This clonotype was detected many times. DNA for the CDR3: TGCAGTGCTAGAACCCGGGACAGGGCTATCACCGGGGAGCTGTTTTTT. Protein sequence: CSARTRDRAITGELFF. V usage is TRBV20-1 and J usage is TRBJ2-2, with 9 bases identical to TRBD1. The V and J ends lost 2 bases and 4 bases, in that order; junction bases with no gene match: 8. Germline loops: CDR1 DFQATT, CDR2 SNEGSKA (reference sequence). CDR3 length equals 16 residues.

This clonotype was seen many times. The genes are TRBV29-1 and TRBJ1-1; D may be TRBD1 (5 bases). The CDR3 extends over 14 amino acids. Germline V gene data show CDR1 as SQVTM and CDR2 as ANQGSEA. V gave up 6 bases and J gave up 0 bases, with 14 bases separating them. The CDR3 protein is CSVSPGRVNTEAFF. The DNA for the CDR3 is TGCAGCGTAAGTCCGGGACGGGTGAACACTGAAGCTTTCTTT.

The chain combines TRBV28 with TRBJ2-1, with D possibly matching TRBD2 (7 bases). V was cut by 8 bases and J by 8 bases, with 28 bases left in between. Looked up from germline, CDR1 is MDHEN and CDR2 is SYDVKM. This CDR3 is built from 17 residues. The CDR3 protein is CASAASVGGRELDEQFF. As DNA, the CDR3 is TGTGCCAGCGCCGCCTCAGTGGGGGGGCGGGAGCTGGATGAGCAGTTCTTC.

This clonotype was counted ten times or more. The gene calls are TRBV6-5 and TRBJ1-2; 9 bases agree with TRBD1. Germline V gene data show CDR1 as MNHEY and CDR2 as SVGAGI. The CDR3 runs to 15 residues. J was trimmed by 5 bases and V by 0 bases; bases with no gene match: 4. This CDR3 reads CASSYSKTGGYGYTF. In DNA, the CDR3 is TGTGCCAGCAGTTACTCGAAGACAGGGGGTTATGGCTACACCTTC.

This clonotype was detected many times. V gene TRBV7-2 combines with J gene TRBJ1-5; unclear D gene. V lost 5 bases and J lost 7, with 9 bases in between. Germline CDR1 and CDR2: SGHTA and FQGNSA. This CDR3 region has 12 residues. CDR3 nucleotides: TGTGCCAGCAGCCCCGACACCCAGCCCCAGCATTTT. Its protein product is CASSPDTQPQHF.

The genes are TRBV25-1 and TRBJ2-6, with D tentatively TRBD1 (5 bases). Trimming left V 0 bases short and J 12 bases short, with 15 bases between. Germline values: CDR1 MGHDK, CDR2 SYGVNS. The CDR3 is 15 amino acids. The CDR3 nucleotides read TGTGCCAGCAGTGAATATAATGAGGTCCAGGGCGTCCTGACTTTC. Its protein is CASSEYNEVQGVLTF. The full variable domain, in which reference TRBV25-1 and TRBJ2-6 provide the parts outside the CDR3, is EADIYQTPRYLVIGTGKKITLECSQTMGHDKMYWYQQDPGMELHLIHYSYGVNSTEKGDLSSESTVSRIRTEHFPLTLESARPSHTSQYLCASSEYNEVQGVLTFGAGSRLTVL.

There are a few counts of this clonotype. The chain links TRBV15 to TRBJ2-7; weak D call: TRBD1 (6 bases). The V gene lost 3 bases and the J gene lost 3 bases, with 6 bases spanning the gap. Germline V gene data show CDR1 as LNHNV and CDR2 as YYDKDF (reference sequence). The CDR3 extends over 12 amino acids. CDR3 region: CATSSRGYEQYF. The DNA of the CDR3 is TGTGCCACCAGCAGCAGGGGCTACGAGCAGTACTTC.

This clonotype was observed at least ten times. J is TRBJ1-2 and V is TRBV9; D might be TRBD1 (6 bases). The CDR3 extends over 17 amino acids. V lost 0 bases to trimming and J lost 0 bases, with 15 bases between them. Per the germline V gene, CDR1 is SGDLS and CDR2 is YYNGEE. The CDR3 nucleotides read TGTGCCAGCAGCGTAGAAGGGGGACGGAAAGCTAACTATGGCTACACCTTC. This translates into CASSVEGGRKANYGYTF.

In this sample, this clonotype turned up many times. This sequence joins TRBV12-3 or TRBV12-4 and TRBJ1-2, with D possibly being TRBD1 (5 bases). The CDR3 is 17 residues long. V shed 8 bases and J shed 3 bases, with 25 bases lying between them. The CDR3 sequence: CASRSSSHGGGDYGYTF. Written as DNA, the CDR3 is TGTGCCAGCCGAAGTTCCTCACACGGGGGAGGCGACTATGGCTACACCTTC.

A remark on this clonotype: A junction end diverges from the germline sequence, so it may reflect a read error. The chain has TRBV7-3 and TRBJ1-1, with D perhaps matching TRBD1 (6 bases). This CDR3 region has 13 residues. Germline-derived CDR1 and CDR2 are SGHTA and FQGTGA. The CDR3 nucleotides read TGTGCCAGCAGCTTAGGGGGGGACACTGAAGCTTACTTT. Its protein is CASSLGGDTEAYF.

This clonotype was recorded many times. The V call is TRBV29-1, the J call TRBJ1-1; D unresolved. Germline V CDR1 and CDR2: SQVTM, ANQGSEA. Trimming pared 6 bases from V and 0 bases from J, leaving 11 bases between. This CDR3 comprises 13 residues. The CDR3 nucleotides are TGCAGCGTAGAGAAAGGAGTGAACACTGAAGCTTTCTTT. Protein product: CSVEKGVNTEAFF.

This chain connects TRBV11-3 to TRBJ2-3, with D perhaps assigned TRBD1 or TRBD2 (5 bases each). Trimming shortened V by 5 bases and J by 6 bases, and 9 bases separated the two germline ends. Germline assignment: CDR1 SGHNT and CDR2 YENEEA. The CDR3 consists of 12 residues. The CDR3 reads CASSQWGDTQYF. As DNA, the CDR3 is TGTGCCAGCAGCCAATGGGGGGATACGCAGTATTTT.

The chain carries TRBV7-6 and TRBJ2-1; possibly TRBD2 for D (6 bases). Germline CDR1 SGHVS, CDR2 FNYEAQ. V was cut by 5 bases and J by 0 bases, with 14 bases left in between. This CDR3 comprises 16 residues. The CDR3 sequence is CASSAWAGSSYNEQFF. The CDR3 DNA reads as TGTGCCAGCAGCGCATGGGCGGGAAGCTCCTACAATGAGCAGTTCTTC.

In this sample, this clonotype turned up a few times. The CDR3 loop reads CASSLRGAQNIQYF. The DNA of the CDR3 is TGTGCCAGCAGTTTACGTGGGGCCCAAAACATTCAGTACTTC. V is TRBV27 and J is TRBJ2-4; D is perhaps TRBD1 (5 bases). The CDR3 has 14 amino acids. Germline-derived CDR1 and CDR2 are MNHEY and SMNVEV (reference sequence). Deletions cut 2 bases from V and 5 bases from J, with 10 bases between.